This TCR beta chain was captured by sequencing in a study of T cells in Graves' hyperthyroidism and ophthalmopathy. General study results and limits: In the blood, most expanded thyroid clonotypes above 0.001 appeared as well.

RNA transcripts provided the source from which TCR beta CDR3 regions were amplified. The HTBI primer set drove a first-round RT-PCR of the TCR CDR3. One entry per CDR3 protein results from TCRdb running MiXCR on the multiplex PCR reads. The top ten hold roughly a tenth of the sample, which has about 52,000 distinct CDR3 sequences, 48% seen once. The V gene's germline CDR1 is SQVTM and CDR2 ANQGSEA. V was trimmed by 4 bases and J by 4 bases, leaving 8 bases between them. The CDR3 consists of 12 residues. Criteria for exclusion of patients were uncontrolled infection, other autoimmune disease, pregnancy or lactation. Diagnosing involved the use of clinical symptoms, serum thyroxine and TRAb, thyroid ultrasound and orbital computed tomography. Note on this clonotype: Its cognate antigen is unknown.

The receptor was derived from a woman in her forties or fifties with Graves' ophthalmopathy. The chain couples TRBV29-1 to TRBJ1-5; D gene ambiguous. Sequences were obtained from blood. Here the CDR3 DNA reads TGCAGCGTTGGGGCGGAGAATCAGCCCCAGCATTTT. Encoded protein: CSVGAENQPQHF.